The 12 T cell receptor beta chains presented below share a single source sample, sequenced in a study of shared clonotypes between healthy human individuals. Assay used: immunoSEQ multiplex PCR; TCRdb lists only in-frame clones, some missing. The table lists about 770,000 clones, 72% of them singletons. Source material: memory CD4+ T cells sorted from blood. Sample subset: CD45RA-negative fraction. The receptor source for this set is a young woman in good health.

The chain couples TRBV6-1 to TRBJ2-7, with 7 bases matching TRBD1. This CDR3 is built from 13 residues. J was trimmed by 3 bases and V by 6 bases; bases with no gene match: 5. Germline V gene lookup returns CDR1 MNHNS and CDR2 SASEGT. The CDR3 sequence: CASRWDRLYEQYF. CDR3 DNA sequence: TGTGCCAGCAGGTGGGACAGACTCTACGAGCAGTACTTC.

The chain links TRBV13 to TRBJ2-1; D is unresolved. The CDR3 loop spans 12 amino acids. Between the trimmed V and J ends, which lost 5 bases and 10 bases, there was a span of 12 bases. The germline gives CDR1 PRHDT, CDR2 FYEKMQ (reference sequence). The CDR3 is CASSDRPWEQFF. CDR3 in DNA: TGTGCCAGCAGCGACCGCCCCTGGGAGCAGTTCTTC.

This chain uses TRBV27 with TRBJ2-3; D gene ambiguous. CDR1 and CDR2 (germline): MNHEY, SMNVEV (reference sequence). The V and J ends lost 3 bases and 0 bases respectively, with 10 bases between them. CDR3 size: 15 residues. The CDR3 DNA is TGTGCCAGCAGTTTCCGTAAAGCTAGCACAGATACGCAGTATTTT. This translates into CASSFRKASTDTQYF.

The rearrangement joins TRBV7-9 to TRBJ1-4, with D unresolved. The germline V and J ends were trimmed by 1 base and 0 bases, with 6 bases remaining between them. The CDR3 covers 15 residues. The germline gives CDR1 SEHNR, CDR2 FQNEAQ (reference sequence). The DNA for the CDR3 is TGTGCCAGCAGCTTAGGGACTGCAACTAATGAAAAACTGTTTTTT. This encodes CASSLGTATNEKLFF.

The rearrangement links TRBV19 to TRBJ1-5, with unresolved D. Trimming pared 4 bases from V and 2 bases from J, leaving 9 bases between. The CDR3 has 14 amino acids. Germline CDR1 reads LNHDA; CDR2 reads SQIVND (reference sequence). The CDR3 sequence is CASSTLTGNQPQHF. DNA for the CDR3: TGTGCCAGTAGTACCTTGACCGGCAATCAGCCCCAGCATTTT.

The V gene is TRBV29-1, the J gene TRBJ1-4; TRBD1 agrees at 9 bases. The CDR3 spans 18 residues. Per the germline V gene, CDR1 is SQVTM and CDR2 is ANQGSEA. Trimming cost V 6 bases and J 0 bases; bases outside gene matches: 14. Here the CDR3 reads CSVLGQGPSGATNEKLFF. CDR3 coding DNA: TGCAGCGTACTCGGACAGGGGCCGAGCGGGGCAACTAATGAAAAACTGTTTTTT. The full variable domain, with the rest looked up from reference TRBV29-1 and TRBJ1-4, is SAVISQKPSRDICQRGTSLTIQCQVDSQVTMMFWYRQQPGQSLTLIATANQGSEATYESGFVIDKFPISRPNLTFSTLTVSNMSPEDSSIYLCSVLGQGPSGATNEKLFFGSGTQLSVL.

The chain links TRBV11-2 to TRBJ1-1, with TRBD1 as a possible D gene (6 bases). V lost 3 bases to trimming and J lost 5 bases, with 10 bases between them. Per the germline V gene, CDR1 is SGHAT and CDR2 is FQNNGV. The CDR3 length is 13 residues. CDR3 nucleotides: TGTGCCAGCAGCTTCGACAGGTCAACTGAAGCTTTCTTT. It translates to CASSFDRSTEAFF.

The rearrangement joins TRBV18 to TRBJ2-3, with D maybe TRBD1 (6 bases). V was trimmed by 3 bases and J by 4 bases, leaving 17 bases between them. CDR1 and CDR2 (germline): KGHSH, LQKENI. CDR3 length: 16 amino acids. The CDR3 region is CASSPNGGSGADTQYF. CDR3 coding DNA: TGTGCCAGCTCACCGAATGGGGGCTCTGGAGCAGATACGCAGTATTTT.

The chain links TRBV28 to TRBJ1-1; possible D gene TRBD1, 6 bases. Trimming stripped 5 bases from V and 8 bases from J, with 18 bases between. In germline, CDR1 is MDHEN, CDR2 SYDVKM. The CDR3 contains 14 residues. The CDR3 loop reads CASSPGTTVREAFF. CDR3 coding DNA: TGTGCCAGCAGTCCCGGGACAACGGTCAGGGAAGCTTTCTTT.

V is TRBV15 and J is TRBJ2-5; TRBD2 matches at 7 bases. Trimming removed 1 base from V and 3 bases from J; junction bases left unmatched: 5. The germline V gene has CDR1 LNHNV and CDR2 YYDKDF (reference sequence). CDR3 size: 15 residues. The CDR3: CATSRVLAGEETQYF. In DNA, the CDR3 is TGTGCCACCAGCAGAGTCCTCGCGGGGGAAGAGACCCAGTACTTC. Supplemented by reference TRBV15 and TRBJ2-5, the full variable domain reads DAMVIQNPRYQVTQFGKPVTLSCSQTLNHNVMYWYQQKSSQAPKLLFHYYDKDFNNEADTPDNFQSRRPNTSFCFLDIRSPGLGDTAMYLCATSRVLAGEETQYFGPGTRLLVL.

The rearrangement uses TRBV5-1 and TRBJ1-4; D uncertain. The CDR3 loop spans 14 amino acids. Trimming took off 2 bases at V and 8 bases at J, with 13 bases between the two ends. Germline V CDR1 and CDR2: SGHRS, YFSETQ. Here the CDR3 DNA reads TGCGCCAGCAGCTTACAAGAGGCAGGCGAAAAACTGTTTTTT. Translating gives CASSLQEAGEKLFF. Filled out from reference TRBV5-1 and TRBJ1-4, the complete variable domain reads KAGVTQTPRYLIKTRGQQVTLSCSPISGHRSVSWYQQTPGQGLQFLFEYFSETQRNKGNFPGRFSGRQFSNSRSEMNVSTLELGDSALYLCASSLQEAGEKLFFGSGTQLSVL.

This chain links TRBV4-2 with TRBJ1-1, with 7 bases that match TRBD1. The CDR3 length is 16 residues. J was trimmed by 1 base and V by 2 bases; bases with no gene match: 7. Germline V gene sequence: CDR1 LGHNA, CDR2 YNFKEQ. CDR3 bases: TGTGCCAGCAGCCAACCTAAGACAGGGACGAACACTGAAGCTTTCTTT. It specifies CASSQPKTGTNTEAFF.